These 7 T cell receptor beta chains came from one sample sequenced in a study of metastatic and nonmetastatic thyroid tumors. No patient received treatment before thyroid surgery. TCRdb recomputed clones from the PCR reads via MiXCR. The sample yields tens of thousands of clones, about 15% seen once. The sample consisted of tumor tissue. The receptors here all came from a female donor with papillary thyroid cancer or a benign thyroid nodule (not recorded which). Some clones in this sample may be carry-over from other donors' samples.

By frequency in the sample, this clone is medium-sized. The chain has TRBV6-1 and TRBJ2-5; 9 nucleotides align to TRBD1. The germline V gene encodes CDR1 MNHNS and CDR2 SASEGT. J gave up 5 bases and V 6 bases, and 7 bases lay outside the gene matches. This CDR3 has 14 amino acids. CDR3 loop: CASRDTGGLETQYF. CDR3 nucleotides: TGTGCCAGCAGAGATACAGGGGGCCTTGAGACCCAGTACTTC.

This clone was seen at least ten times. The chain uses TRBV29-1 and TRBJ1-2, with a possible D match to TRBD1 (5 bases). V lost 7 bases to trimming and J lost 8 bases, with 14 bases between them. The CDR3 runs 11 residues. Per the germline V gene, CDR1 is SQVTM and CDR2 is ANQGSEA. This CDR3 reads CSAGLGGGYTF. CDR3 nucleotide sequence: TGCAGCGCTGGACTCGGGGGGGGCTACACCTTC.

The chain is built from TRBV27 and TRBJ2-5, with 14 nucleotides matching TRBD2. The ends lost 2 bases at V and 5 bases at J; junction bases unmatched: 7. Looked up from germline, CDR1 is MNHEY and CDR2 is SMNVEV (reference sequence). The CDR3 length is 17 residues. CDR3 residues: CASSLSSRLAGGETQYF. The CDR3 DNA sequence: TGTGCCAGCAGTTTAAGCTCACGACTAGCGGGAGGGGAGACCCAGTACTTC.

The chain joins TRBV5-1 to TRBJ2-1, with D unresolved. The CDR3 runs to 11 residues. V was cut by 1 base and J by 8 bases, with 4 bases left in between. The V gene's germline CDR1 is SGHRS and CDR2 YFSETQ. The CDR3 is CASSLSDEQFF. CDR3 DNA sequence: TGCGCCAGCAGCTTGTCCGATGAGCAGTTCTTC.

The sample holds many counts of this clone. DNA for the CDR3: TGTGCCAGCAGCCAACGACACACCACTGAAGCTTTCTTT. This encodes CASSQRHTTEAFF. V is TRBV3-1 and J is TRBJ1-1, with D unclear. The V gene's germline CDR1 is LGHDT and CDR2 YNNKEL (reference sequence). The CDR3 spans 13 residues. The V gene lost 2 bases and the J gene lost 4 bases, with 8 bases spanning the gap.

The rearrangement uses TRBV5-1 and TRBJ2-7; the match to TRBD2 covers 7 bases. There are 16 residues in the CDR3. CDR1 is SGHRS, CDR2 YFSETQ, per germline. The trim removed 0 bases at V and 0 bases at J, leaving 6 bases unmatched. The CDR3, as DNA: TGCGCCAGCAGCTTGGGAGCTAGCGGTCTCTCCTACGAGCAGTACTTC. The encoded protein is CASSLGASGLSYEQYF.

CDR3 protein: CSAQPSVCPSQYF. DNA of the CDR3: TGCAGTGCTCAACCTAGCGTGTGCCCCTCCCAGTACTTC. The J gene is TRBJ2-7, the V gene TRBV20-1; the D gene is possibly TRBD2 (6 bases). Germline-derived CDR1 and CDR2 are DFQATT and SNEGSKA (reference sequence). The CDR3 sequence is 13 residues long. Trimming left V 5 bases short and J 10 bases short, with 21 bases between.